This TCR beta chain was observed in a study of blood T cell repertoires in COVID-19. As for the study in general: From T cells, B-cell-depleted T cells, or PBMCs came the material, which was cDNA or gDNA.

Original analysis: Using reference gene primer amplification, nucleated cell counts were estimated. Clones were sequenced by immunoSEQ multiplex PCR, and TCRdb holds only the in-frame ones, with some missing. The V and J calls and clone size are taken from that table; D and trimming were inferred from the DNA. The sample carries about 140,000 clones, 70% to 90% recorded once. This CDR3 contains 12 residues. CDR1 and CDR2 (germline): SGDLS, YYNGEE. Trimming took 0 bases from V and 7 from J, leaving 5 bases between them. The clonotype was recovered from a man aged 45-65 years with acute or convalescent COVID-19. The sample comprised peripheral blood. The V gene is TRBV9, the J gene TRBJ2-1; D unresolved. CDR3 sequence reads: CASSVGSNEQFF. Here the CDR3 DNA reads TGTGCCAGCAGCGTAGGTAGTAATGAGCAGTTCTTC. The full variable domain, its missing parts supplied by reference TRBV9 and TRBJ2-1, is DSGVTQTPKHLITATGQRVTLRCSPRSGDLSVYWYQQSLDQGLQFLIQYYNGEERAKGNILERFSAQQFPDLHSELNLSSLELGDSALYFCASSVGSNEQFFGPGTRLTVL.